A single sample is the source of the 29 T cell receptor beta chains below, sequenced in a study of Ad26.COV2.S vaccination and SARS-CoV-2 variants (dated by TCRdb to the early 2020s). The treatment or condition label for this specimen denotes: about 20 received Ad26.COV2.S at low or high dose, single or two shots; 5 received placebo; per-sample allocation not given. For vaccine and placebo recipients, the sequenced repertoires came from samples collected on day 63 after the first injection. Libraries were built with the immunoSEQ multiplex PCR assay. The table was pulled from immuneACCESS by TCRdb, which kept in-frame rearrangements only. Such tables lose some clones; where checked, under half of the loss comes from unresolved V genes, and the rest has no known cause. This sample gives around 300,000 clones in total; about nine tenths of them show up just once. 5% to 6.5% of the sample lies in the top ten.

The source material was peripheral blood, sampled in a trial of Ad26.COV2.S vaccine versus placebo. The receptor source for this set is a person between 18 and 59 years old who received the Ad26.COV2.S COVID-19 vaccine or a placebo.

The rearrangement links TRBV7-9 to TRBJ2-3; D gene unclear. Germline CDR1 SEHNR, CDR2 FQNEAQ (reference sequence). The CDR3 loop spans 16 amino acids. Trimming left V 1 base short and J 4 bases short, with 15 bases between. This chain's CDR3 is CASSLGAGSEADTQYF. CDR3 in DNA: TGTGCCAGCAGCTTAGGGGCTGGATCGGAAGCAGATACGCAGTATTTT.

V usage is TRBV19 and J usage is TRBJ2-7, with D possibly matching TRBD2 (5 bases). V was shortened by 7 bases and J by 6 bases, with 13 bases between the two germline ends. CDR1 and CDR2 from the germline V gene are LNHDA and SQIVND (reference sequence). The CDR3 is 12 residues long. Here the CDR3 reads CASIRLAVEQYV. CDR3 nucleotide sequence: TGTGCCAGTATCAGGCTAGCAGTCGAGCAGTACGTC.

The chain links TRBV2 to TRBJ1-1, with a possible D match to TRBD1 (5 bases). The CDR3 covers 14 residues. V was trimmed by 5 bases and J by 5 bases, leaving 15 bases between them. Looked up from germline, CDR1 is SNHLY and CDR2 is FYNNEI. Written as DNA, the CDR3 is TGTGCCAGCAGTTACGGGAGGGGTAGTACTGAAGCTTTCTTT. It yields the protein CASSYGRGSTEAFF.

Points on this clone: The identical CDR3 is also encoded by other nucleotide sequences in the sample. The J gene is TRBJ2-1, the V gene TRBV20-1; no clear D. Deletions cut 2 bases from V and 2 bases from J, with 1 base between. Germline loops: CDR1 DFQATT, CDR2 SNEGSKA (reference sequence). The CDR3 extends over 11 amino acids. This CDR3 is CSARPYNEQFF. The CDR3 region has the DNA TGCAGTGCTAGACCCTACAATGAGCAGTTCTTC.

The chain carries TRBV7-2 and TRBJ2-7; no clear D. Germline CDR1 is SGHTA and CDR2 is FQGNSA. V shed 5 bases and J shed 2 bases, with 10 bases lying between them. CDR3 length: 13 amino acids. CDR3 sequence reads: CASSASGPYEQYF. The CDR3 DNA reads TGTGCCAGCAGCGCTAGTGGGCCCTACGAGCAGTACTTC.

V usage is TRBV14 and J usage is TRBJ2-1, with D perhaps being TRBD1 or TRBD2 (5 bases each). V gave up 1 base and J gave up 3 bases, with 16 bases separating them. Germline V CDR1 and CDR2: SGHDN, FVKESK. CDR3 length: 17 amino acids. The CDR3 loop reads CASSQVRDRGGYNEQFF. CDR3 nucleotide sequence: TGTGCCAGCAGCCAAGTCCGGGACCGCGGAGGCTACAATGAGCAGTTCTTC.

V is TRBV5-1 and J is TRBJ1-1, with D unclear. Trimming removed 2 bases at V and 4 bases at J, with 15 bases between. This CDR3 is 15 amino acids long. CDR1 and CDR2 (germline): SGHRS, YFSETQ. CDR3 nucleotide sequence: TGCGCCAGCAGCTTACCGGGTCCCCGGGGCACTGAAGCTTTCTTT. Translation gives CASSLPGPRGTEAFF.

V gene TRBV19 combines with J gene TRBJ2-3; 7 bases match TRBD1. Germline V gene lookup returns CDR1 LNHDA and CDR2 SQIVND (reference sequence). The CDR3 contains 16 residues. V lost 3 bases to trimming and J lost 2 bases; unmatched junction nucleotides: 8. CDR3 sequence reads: CASSIKGQLNTDTQYF. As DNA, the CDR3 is TGTGCCAGTAGTATCAAGGGACAGCTAAACACAGATACGCAGTATTTT. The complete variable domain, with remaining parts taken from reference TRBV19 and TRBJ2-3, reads DGGITQSPKYLFRKEGQNVTLSCEQNLNHDAMYWYRQDPGQGLRLIYYSQIVNDFQKGDIAEGYSVSREKKESFPLTVTSAQKNPTAFYLCASSIKGQLNTDTQYFGPGTRLTVL.

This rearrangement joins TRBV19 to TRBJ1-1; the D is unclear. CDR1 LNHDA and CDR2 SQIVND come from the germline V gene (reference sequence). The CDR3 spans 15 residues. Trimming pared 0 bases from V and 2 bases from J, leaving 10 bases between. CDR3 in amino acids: CASSIDNWGNTEAFF. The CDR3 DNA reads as TGTGCCAGTAGTATAGATAATTGGGGTAACACTGAAGCTTTCTTT.

CDR3 coding DNA: TGTGCCAGCTCTCCTTTCCGGGGGCCAGGCACTGAAGCTTTCTTT. Its protein product is CASSPFRGPGTEAFF. The chain recombines TRBV18 with TRBJ1-1; D perhaps matches TRBD1 (6 bases). Trimming took off 6 bases at V and 4 bases at J, with 18 bases between the two ends. The CDR3 is made up of 15 amino acids. CDR1 KGHSH and CDR2 LQKENI come from the germline V gene.

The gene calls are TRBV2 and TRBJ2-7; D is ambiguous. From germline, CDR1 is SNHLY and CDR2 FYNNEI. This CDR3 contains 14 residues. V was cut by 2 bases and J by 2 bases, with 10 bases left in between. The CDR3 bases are TGTGCCAGCAGTGAACGCTTGGCGCCCTACGAGCAGTACTTC. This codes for CASSERLAPYEQYF.

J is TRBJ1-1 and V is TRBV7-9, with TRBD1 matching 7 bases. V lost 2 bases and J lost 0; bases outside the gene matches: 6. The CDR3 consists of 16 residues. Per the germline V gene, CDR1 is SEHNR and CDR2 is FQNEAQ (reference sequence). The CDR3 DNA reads TGTGCCAGCAGCTTACTACAGGGGAGCCTGAACACTGAAGCTTTCTTT. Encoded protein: CASSLLQGSLNTEAFF.

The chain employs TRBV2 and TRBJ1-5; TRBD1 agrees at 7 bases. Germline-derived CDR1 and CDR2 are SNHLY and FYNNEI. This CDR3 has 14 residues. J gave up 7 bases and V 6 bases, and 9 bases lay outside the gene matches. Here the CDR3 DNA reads TGTGCCAGCAGACAAACAGGGGTAGGACAGCCCCAGCATTTT. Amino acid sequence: CASRQTGVGQPQHF.

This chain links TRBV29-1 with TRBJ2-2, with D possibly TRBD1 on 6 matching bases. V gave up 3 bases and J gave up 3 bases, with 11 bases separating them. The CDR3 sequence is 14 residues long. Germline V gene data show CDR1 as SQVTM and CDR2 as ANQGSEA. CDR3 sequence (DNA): TGCAGCGTTGATGGGGGCTCGGACACCGGGGAGCTGTTTTTT. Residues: CSVDGGSDTGELFF.

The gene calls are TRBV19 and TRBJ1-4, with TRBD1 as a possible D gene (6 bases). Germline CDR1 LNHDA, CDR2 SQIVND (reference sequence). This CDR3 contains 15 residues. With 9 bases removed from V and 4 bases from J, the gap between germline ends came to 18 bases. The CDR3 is CASVPGGLGNEKLFF. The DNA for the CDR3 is TGTGCCAGCGTCCCGGGGGGGCTGGGTAATGAAAAACTGTTTTTT.

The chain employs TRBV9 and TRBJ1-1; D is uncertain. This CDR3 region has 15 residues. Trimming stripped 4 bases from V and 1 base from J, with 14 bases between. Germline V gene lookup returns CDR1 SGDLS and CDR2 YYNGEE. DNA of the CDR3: TGTGCCAGCAGCCCCCATGGCGCCCAGAACACTGAAGCTTTCTTT. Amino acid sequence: CASSPHGAQNTEAFF.

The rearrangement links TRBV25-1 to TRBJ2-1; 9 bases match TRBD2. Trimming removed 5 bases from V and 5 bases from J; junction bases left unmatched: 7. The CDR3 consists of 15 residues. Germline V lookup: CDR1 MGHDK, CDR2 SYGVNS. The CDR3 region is CASSKRTSDHNEQFF. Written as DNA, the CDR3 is TGTGCCAGCAGTAAACGGACTAGCGACCACAATGAGCAGTTCTTC. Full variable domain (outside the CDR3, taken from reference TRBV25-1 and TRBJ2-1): EADIYQTPRYLVIGTGKKITLECSQTMGHDKMYWYQQDPGMELHLIHYSYGVNSTEKGDLSSESTVSRIRTEHFPLTLESARPSHTSQYLCASSKRTSDHNEQFFGPGTRLTVL.

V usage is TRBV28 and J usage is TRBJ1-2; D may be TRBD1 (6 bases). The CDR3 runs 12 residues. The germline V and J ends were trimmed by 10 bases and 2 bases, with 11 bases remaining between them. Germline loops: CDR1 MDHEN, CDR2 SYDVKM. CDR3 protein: CATIQGNYGYTF. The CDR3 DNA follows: TGTGCCACCATACAGGGAAACTATGGCTACACCTTC.

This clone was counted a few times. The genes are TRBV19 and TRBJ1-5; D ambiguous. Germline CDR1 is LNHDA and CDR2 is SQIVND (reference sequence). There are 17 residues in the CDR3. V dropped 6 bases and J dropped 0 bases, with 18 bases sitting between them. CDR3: CASRPSQNAYSNQPQHF. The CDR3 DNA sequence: TGTGCCAGTAGACCTTCACAGAATGCTTATAGCAATCAGCCCCAGCATTTT.

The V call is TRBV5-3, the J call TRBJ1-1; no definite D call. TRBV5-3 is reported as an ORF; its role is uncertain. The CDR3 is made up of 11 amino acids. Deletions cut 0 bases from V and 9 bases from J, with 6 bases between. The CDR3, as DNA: TGTGCCAGAAGCTTGGGGCACCAAGCTTTCTTT. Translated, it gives CARSLGHQAFF.

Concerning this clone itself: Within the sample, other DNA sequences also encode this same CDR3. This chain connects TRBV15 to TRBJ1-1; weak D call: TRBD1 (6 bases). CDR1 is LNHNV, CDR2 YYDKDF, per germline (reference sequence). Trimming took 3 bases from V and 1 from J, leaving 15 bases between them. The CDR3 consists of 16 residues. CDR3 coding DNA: TGTGCCACCAGCAGGGGAGTACAGGGAAGGAACACTGAAGCTTTCTTT. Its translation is CATSRGVQGRNTEAFF.

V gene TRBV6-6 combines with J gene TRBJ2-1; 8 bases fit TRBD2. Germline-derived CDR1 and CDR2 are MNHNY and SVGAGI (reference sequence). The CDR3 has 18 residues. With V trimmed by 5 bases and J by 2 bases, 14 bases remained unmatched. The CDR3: CASSPRFGGDAPYNEQFF. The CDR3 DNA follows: TGTGCCAGCAGTCCTAGGTTCGGGGGGGATGCACCCTACAATGAGCAGTTCTTC.

CDR3 coding DNA: TGTGCCAGCAAGAACTTGGGCGATAATTCACCCCTCCACTTT. Encoded protein: CASKNLGDNSPLHF. The J gene is TRBJ1-6, the V gene TRBV28, with unresolved D. The CDR3 extends over 14 amino acids. Germline V CDR1 and CDR2: MDHEN, SYDVKM. V lost 7 bases and J lost 5, with 12 bases in between.

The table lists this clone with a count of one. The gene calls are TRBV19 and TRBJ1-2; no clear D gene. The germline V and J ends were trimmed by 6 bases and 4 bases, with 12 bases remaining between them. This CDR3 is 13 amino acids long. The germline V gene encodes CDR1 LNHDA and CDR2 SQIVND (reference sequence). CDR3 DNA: TGTGCCAGTAGCCGCCAGAGTGTCTATGGCTACACCTTC. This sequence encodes CASSRQSVYGYTF.

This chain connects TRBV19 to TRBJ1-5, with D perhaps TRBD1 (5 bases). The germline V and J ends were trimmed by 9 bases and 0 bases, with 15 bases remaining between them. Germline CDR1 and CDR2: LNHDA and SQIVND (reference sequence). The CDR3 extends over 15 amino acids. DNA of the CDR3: TGTGCCAGCCGCAAGACAGCCGTTAGCAATCAGCCCCAGCATTTT. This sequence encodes CASRKTAVSNQPQHF.

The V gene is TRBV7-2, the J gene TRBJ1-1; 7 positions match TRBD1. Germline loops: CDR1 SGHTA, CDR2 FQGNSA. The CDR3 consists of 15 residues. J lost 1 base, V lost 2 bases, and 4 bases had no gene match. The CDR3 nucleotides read TGTGCCAGCAGCTTATCCCGGGACAGGAACACTGAAGCTTTCTTT. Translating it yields CASSLSRDRNTEAFF.

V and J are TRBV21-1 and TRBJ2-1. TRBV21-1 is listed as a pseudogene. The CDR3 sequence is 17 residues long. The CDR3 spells CASSKWGTQKGYNEQFF. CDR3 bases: TGTGCCAGCAGCAAATGGGGGACCCAAAAAGGGTACAATGAGCAGTTCTTC.

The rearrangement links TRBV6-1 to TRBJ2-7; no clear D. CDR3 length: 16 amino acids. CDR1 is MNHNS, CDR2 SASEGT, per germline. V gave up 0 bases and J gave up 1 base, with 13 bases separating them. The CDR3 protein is CASSEALRHLSYEQYV. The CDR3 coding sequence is TGTGCCAGCAGTGAAGCGCTTCGGCACCTTTCCTACGAGCAGTACGTC.

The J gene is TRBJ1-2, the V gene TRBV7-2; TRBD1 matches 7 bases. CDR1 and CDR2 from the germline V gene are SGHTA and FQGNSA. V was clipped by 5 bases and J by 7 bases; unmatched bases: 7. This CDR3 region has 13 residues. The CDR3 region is CASSAHRGAGYTF. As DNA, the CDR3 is TGTGCCAGCAGCGCCCACAGGGGTGCTGGCTACACCTTC.